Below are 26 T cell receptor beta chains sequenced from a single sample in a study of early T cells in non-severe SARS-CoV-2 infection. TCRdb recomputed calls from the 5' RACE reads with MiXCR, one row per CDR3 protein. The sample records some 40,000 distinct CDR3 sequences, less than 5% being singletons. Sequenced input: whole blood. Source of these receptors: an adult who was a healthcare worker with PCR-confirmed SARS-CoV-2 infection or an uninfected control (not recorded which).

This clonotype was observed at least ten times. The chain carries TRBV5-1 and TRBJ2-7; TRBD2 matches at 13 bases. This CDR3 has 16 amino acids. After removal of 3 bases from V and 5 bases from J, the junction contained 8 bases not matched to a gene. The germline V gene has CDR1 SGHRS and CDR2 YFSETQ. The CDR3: CASSSGLAGARDEQYF. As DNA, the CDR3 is TGCGCCAGCAGCTCAGGACTAGCGGGAGCTCGGGACGAGCAGTACTTC.

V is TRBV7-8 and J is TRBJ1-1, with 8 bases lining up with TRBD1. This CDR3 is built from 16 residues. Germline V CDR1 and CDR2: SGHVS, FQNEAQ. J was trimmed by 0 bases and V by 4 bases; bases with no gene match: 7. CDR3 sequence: CASSSDRTGLNTEAFF. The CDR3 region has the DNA TGTGCCAGCAGCTCGGACCGGACAGGGCTGAACACTGAAGCTTTCTTT.

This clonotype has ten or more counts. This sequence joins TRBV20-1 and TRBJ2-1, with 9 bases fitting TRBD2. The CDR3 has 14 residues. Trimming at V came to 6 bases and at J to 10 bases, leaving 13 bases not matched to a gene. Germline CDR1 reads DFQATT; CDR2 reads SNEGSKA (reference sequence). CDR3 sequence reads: CSAPTLAGAREQFF. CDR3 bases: TGCAGTGCCCCTACGTTAGCGGGAGCAAGGGAGCAGTTCTTC.

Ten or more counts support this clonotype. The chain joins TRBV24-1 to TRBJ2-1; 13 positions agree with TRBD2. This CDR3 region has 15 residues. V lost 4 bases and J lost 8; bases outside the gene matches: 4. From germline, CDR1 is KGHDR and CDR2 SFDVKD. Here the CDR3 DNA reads TGTGCCACCAGTGACCGAGGACTAGCGGGAGATGAGCAGTTCTTC. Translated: CATSDRGLAGDEQFF.

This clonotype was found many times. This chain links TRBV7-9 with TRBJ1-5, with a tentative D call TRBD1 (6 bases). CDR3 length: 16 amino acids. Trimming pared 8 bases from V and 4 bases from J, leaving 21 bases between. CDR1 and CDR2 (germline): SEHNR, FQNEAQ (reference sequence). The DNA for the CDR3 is TGTGCCAGCGCTCAAGGGGGGGCAGAAAATAATCAGCCCCAGCATTTT. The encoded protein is CASAQGGAENNQPQHF.

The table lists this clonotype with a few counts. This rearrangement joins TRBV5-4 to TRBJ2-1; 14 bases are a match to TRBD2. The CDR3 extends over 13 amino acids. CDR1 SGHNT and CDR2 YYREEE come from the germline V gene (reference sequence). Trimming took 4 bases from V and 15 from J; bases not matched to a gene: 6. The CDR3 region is CASSTGLAGALFF. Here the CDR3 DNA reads TGTGCCAGCAGCACGGGACTAGCGGGAGCTCTGTTCTTC.

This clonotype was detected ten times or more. The CDR3 here is CASSLRTPNYGYTF. CDR3 bases: TGTGCCAGCTCTCTGAGGACACCTAACTATGGCTACACCTTC. V and J are TRBV18 and TRBJ1-2; D is possibly TRBD1 (5 bases). Germline-derived CDR1 and CDR2 are KGHSH and LQKENI. Trimming took off 6 bases at V and 0 bases at J, with 11 bases between the two ends. The CDR3 runs to 14 residues.

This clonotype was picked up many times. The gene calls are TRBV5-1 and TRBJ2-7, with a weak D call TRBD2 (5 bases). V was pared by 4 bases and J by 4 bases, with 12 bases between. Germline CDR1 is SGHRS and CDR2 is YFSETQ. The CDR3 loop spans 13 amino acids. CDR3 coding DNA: TGCGCCAGCAGCCGCGAGGGCCATTACGAGCAGTACGTC. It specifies CASSREGHYEQYV.

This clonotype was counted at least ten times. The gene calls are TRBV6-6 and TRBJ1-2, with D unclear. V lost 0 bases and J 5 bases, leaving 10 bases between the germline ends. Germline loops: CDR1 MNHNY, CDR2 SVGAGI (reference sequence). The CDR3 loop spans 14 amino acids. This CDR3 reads CASSYSGSGYGYTF. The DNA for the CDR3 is TGTGCCAGCAGTTACTCAGGGTCCGGGTATGGCTACACCTTC.

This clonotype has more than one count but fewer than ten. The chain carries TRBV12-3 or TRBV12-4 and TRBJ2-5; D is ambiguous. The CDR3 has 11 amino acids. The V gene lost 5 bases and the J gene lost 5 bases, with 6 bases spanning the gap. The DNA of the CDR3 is TGTGCCAGCAGTAATTTCGAGACCCAGTACTTC. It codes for CASSNFETQYF.

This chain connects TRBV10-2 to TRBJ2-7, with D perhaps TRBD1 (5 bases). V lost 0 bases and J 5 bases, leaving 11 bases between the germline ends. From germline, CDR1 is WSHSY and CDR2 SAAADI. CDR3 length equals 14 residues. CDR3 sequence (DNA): TGCGCCAGCAGTGAGTCGGAAGGGGATCACGAGCAGTACTTC. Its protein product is CASSESEGDHEQYF.

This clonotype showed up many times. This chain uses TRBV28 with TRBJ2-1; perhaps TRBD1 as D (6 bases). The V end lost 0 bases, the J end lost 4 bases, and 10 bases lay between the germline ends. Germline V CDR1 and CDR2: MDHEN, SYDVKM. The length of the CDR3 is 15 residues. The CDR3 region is CASSLWDRMYNEQFF. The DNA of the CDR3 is TGTGCCAGCAGTTTATGGGACAGAATGTACAATGAGCAGTTCTTC. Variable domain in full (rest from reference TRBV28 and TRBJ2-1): DVKVTQSSRYLVKRTGEKVFLECVQDMDHENMFWYRQDPGLGLRLIYFSYDVKMKEKGDIPEGYSVSREKKERFSLILESASTNQTSMYLCASSLWDRMYNEQFFGPGTRLTVL.

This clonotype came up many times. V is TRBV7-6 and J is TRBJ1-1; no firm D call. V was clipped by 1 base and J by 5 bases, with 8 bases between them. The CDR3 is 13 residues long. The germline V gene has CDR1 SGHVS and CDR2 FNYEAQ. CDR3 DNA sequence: TGTGCCAGCAGCTTAGGGTTGTGGACTGAAGCTTTCTTT. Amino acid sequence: CASSLGLWTEAFF.

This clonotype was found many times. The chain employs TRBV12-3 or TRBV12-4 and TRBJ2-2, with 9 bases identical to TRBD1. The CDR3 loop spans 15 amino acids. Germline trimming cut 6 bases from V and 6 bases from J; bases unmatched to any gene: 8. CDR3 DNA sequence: TGTGCCAGCAGCGTAGGGACAGGGCCCGCCGGGGAGCTGTTTTTT. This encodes CASSVGTGPAGELFF.

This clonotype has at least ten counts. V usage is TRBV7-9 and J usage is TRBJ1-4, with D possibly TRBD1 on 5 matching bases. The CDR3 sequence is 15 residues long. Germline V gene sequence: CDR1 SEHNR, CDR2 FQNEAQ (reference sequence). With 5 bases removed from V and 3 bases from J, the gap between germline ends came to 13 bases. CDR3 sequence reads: CASSPGTLANEKLFF. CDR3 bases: TGTGCCAGCAGCCCAGGGACTTTGGCTAATGAAAAACTGTTTTTT.

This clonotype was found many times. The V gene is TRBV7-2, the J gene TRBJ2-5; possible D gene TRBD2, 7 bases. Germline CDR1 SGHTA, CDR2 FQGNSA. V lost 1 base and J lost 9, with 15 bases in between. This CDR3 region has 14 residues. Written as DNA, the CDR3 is TGTGCCAGCAGCTTAGAGGGGGGGTCTTCGGCCCAGTACTTC. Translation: CASSLEGGSSAQYF.

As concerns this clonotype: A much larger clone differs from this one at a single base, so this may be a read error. The CDR3 loop reads CASSVGLAGTNEQFF. The CDR3 DNA reads as TGTGCCAGCAGCGTAGGGCTAGCGGGAACGAATGAGCAGTTCTTC. This rearrangement joins TRBV9 to TRBJ2-1, with 9 bases that match TRBD2. V trimming: 0 bases; J trimming: 7 bases; junction bases outside the gene matches: 5. In germline, CDR1 is SGDLS, CDR2 YYNGEE. The CDR3 contains 15 residues. The full variable domain, with the rest looked up from reference TRBV9 and TRBJ2-1, is DSGVTQTPKHLITATGQRVTLRCSPRSGDLSVYWYQQSLDQGLQFLIQYYNGEERAKGNILERFSAQQFPDLHSELNLSSLELGDSALYFCASSVGLAGTNEQFFGPGTRLTVL.

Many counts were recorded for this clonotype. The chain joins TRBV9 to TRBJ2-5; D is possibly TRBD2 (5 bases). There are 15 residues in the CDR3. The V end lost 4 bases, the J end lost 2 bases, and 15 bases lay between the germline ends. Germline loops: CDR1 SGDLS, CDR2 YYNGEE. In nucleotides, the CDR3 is TGTGCCAGCAGCCCCGAGGTAGCGAAGCAAGAGACCCAGTACTTC. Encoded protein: CASSPEVAKQETQYF.

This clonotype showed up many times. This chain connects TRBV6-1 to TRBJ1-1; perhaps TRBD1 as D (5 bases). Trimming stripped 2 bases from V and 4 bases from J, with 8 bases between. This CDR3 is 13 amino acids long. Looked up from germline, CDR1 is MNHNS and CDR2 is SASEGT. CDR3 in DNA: TGTGCCAGCAGTGAAAGGCAGGGCACTGAAGCTTTCTTT. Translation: CASSERQGTEAFF.

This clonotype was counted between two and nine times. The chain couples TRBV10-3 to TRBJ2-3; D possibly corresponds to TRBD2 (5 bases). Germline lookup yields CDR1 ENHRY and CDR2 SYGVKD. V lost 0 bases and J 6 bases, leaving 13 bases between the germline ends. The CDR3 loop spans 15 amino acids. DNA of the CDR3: TGTGCCATCAGTGAGTCCCGGGGAGTGGGTGATACGCAGTATTTT. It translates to CAISESRGVGDTQYF.

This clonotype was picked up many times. This chain's CDR3 is CASSLGASGPYNEQFF. CDR3 bases: TGTGCCAGTTCCTTAGGGGCTAGCGGCCCCTACAATGAGCAGTTCTTC. The chain carries TRBV28 and TRBJ2-1; 7 nucleotides agree with TRBD2. The length of the CDR3 is 16 residues. Germline V CDR1 and CDR2: MDHEN, SYDVKM. The junction had 13 bases not matched to a gene; V was cut back by 9 bases and J by 2 bases. The entire variable domain, with the rest obtained from reference TRBV28 and TRBJ2-1, is as follows: DVKVTQSSRYLVKRTGEKVFLECVQDMDHENMFWYRQDPGLGLRLIYFSYDVKMKEKGDIPEGYSVSREKKERFSLILESASTNQTSMYLCASSLGASGPYNEQFFGPGTRLTVL.

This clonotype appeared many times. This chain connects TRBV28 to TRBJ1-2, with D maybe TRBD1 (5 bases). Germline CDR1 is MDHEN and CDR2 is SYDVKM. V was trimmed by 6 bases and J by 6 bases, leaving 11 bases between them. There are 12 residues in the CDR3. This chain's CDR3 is CASRLAGDGYTF. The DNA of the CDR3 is TGTGCCAGCAGGCTAGCGGGGGATGGCTACACCTTC.

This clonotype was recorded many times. CDR3 sequence (DNA): TGTGCCAGCAGCTTAAGGTCCAAGCGAGCAGAACTCCATCAGCCCCAGCATTTT. Amino acid sequence: CASSLRSKRAELHQPQHF. V is TRBV7-4 and J is TRBJ1-5; D call uncertain. V gave up 2 bases and J gave up 5 bases, with 22 bases separating them. The CDR3 spans 18 residues. The germline CDR1 and CDR2 sequences are SGHVT and SQSDAQ.

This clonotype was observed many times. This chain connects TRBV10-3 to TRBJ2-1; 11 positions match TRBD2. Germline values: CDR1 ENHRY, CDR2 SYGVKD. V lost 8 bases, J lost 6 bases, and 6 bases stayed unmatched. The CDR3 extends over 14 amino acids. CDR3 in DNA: TGTGCCATCGCGCTAGCGGGAGGCTCCAATGAGCAGTTCTTC. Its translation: CAIALAGGSNEQFF.

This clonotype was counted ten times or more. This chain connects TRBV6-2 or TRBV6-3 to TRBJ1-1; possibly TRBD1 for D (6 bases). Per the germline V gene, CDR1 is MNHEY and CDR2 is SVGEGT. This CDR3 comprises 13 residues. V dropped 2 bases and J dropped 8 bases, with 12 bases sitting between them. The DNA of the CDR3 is TGTGCCAGCAGTTACGGACAGTTCGGGGAAGCTTTCTTT. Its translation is CASSYGQFGEAFF.

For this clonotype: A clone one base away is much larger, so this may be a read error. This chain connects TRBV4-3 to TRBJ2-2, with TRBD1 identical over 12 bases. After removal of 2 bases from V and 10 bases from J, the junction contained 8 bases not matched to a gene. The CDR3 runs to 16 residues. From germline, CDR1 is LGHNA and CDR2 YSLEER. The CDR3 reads CASSQMLGTGGEELFF. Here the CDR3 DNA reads TGCGCCAGCAGCCAAATGCTCGGGACAGGGGGCGAGGAGCTGTTTTTT.